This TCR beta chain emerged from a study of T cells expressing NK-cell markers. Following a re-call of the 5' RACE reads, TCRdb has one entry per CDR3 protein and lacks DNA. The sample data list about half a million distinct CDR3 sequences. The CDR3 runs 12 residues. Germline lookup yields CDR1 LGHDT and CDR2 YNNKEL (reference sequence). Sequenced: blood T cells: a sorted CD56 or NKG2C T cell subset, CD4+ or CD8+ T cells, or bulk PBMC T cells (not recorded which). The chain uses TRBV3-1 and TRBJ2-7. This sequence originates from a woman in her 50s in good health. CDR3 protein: CASSSRIGGQYF.